These 28 T cell receptor beta chains share one sample of origin, sequenced in a study of cytomegalovirus exposure and HLA in healthy donors. PCR involved 60 Vbeta and 13 Jbeta primers. The assay was immunoSEQ multiplex PCR, and TCRdb's table has in-frame clones only and misses some. The sample includes about 120,000 clones, around 74% seen only once; the top ten take around 1.6%. The sample comprised PBMCs. Every receptor here comes from a woman between 18 and 29 years old in good health and CMV-seronegative.

As for this clone: Other nucleotide sequences from this sample produce the same CDR3. The V gene is TRBV4-1, the J gene TRBJ1-5, with unresolved D. Germline loops: CDR1 MGHRA, CDR2 YSYEKL. CDR3 length: 13 amino acids. Trimming pared 1 base from V and 4 bases from J, leaving 5 bases between. CDR3 coding DNA: TGCGCCAGCAGCCAAGCCGGGAATCAGCCCCAGCATTTT. Translation: CASSQAGNQPQHF.

V gene TRBV5-1 combines with J gene TRBJ2-6; TRBD1 matches 10 bases. The length of the CDR3 is 19 residues. J was trimmed by 2 bases and V by 3 bases; bases with no gene match: 11. From germline, CDR1 is SGHRS and CDR2 YFSETQ. CDR3 loop: CASSSARDRGWAGANVLTF. Here the CDR3 DNA reads TGCGCCAGCAGCTCGGCCCGGGACAGGGGATGGGCTGGGGCCAACGTCCTGACTTTC.

The chain has TRBV5-4 and TRBJ1-1; D is perhaps TRBD1 (5 bases). V was clipped by 4 bases and J by 5 bases, with 15 bases between them. CDR3 length: 14 amino acids. Germline assignment: CDR1 SGHNT and CDR2 YYREEE (reference sequence). CDR3 sequence: CASSAETVWTEAFF. For the CDR3, the DNA is TGTGCCAGCAGCGCTGAGACAGTGTGGACTGAAGCTTTCTTT.

This clone was seen only once. The CDR3 protein is CASSILAGGTDTQYF. CDR3 nucleotides: TGTGCCAGCAGTATTCTAGCGGGGGGCACAGATACGCAGTATTTT. V is TRBV6-1 and J is TRBJ2-3; 10 bases are shared with TRBD2. The CDR3 covers 15 residues. The V segment lost 5 bases and the J segment 1 base; nucleotides outside the gene matches: 3. Germline V gives CDR1 MNHNS, CDR2 SASEGT.

The rearrangement links TRBV5-4 to TRBJ2-5; no reliable D call. Trimming removed 0 bases from V and 5 bases from J, with 11 bases in between. The V gene's germline CDR1 is SGHNT and CDR2 YYREEE (reference sequence). This CDR3 has 14 residues. The CDR3 here is CASSLGPLGETQYF. The CDR3 DNA sequence: TGTGCCAGCAGCTTGGGCCCTCTCGGGGAGACCCAGTACTTC.

The gene calls are TRBV27 and TRBJ1-5; D may be TRBD1 (5 bases). Looked up from germline, CDR1 is MNHEY and CDR2 is SMNVEV (reference sequence). This CDR3 is 13 amino acids long. Trimming took off 4 bases at V and 5 bases at J, with 9 bases between the two ends. The CDR3 sequence is CASSWAGHQPQHF. The CDR3 DNA reads as TGTGCCAGCAGTTGGGCAGGGCATCAGCCCCAGCATTTT.

This chain links TRBV2 with TRBJ1-5; 8 bases agree with TRBD1. V was pared by 6 bases and J by 0 bases, with 16 bases of the junction left unmatched. The CDR3 is 19 residues long. The germline CDR1 and CDR2 sequences are SNHLY and FYNNEI. The CDR3, as DNA: TGTGCCAGCAGCCGACTCAGGGGGCCCAGCCCCCATAGCAATCAGCCCCAGCATTTT. This codes for CASSRLRGPSPHSNQPQHF.

The chain couples TRBV28 to TRBJ1-5, with a tentative D call TRBD1 (5 bases). The CDR3 runs to 16 residues. V shed 5 bases and J shed 4 bases, with 18 bases lying between them. Germline loops: CDR1 MDHEN, CDR2 SYDVKM. The CDR3 DNA reads TGTGCCAGCAGTCCCCAGGTCGGGGGGGGGAATCAGCCCCAGCATTTT. Residues: CASSPQVGGGNQPQHF.

The chain recombines TRBV27 with TRBJ2-7; D is perhaps TRBD1 (5 bases). V lost 8 bases, J lost 7 bases, and 12 bases lay in between. This CDR3 contains 11 residues. Germline CDR1 reads MNHEY; CDR2 reads SMNVEV (reference sequence). CDR3 sequence: CASGKGREQYF. CDR3 in DNA: TGTGCCAGCGGTAAGGGGCGAGAGCAGTACTTC.

This rearrangement joins TRBV5-8 to TRBJ1-1; possibly TRBD1 for D (5 bases). From germline, CDR1 is SGHTS and CDR2 YDEGEE. This CDR3 is built from 14 residues. With 0 bases removed from V and 4 bases from J, the gap between germline ends came to 10 bases. The CDR3 DNA sequence: TGTGCCAGCAGCTTGGGGTTCCAGGGCACTGAAGCTTTCTTT. Its translation: CASSLGFQGTEAFF.

The V and J genes are TRBV5-6 and TRBJ2-7; 10 nucleotides align to TRBD1. Trimming took 2 bases from V and 4 from J; bases not matched to a gene: 3. Germline V CDR1 and CDR2: SGHDT, YYEEEE. The CDR3 runs 14 residues. CDR3 DNA: TGTGCCAGCAGCTTCCGGACAGGGGGGTACGAGCAGTACTTC. Translated, it gives CASSFRTGGYEQYF.

This clone was seen more than once but under ten times. The chain combines TRBV25-1 with TRBJ1-2; TRBD1 aligns across 7 bases. CDR3 length: 13 residues. The V segment lost 4 bases and the J segment 4 bases; nucleotides outside the gene matches: 3. Looked up from germline, CDR1 is MGHDK and CDR2 is SYGVNS. CDR3 coding DNA: TGTGCCAGCAGTGGACAGGGAGGCTATGGCTACACCTTC. Encoded protein: CASSGQGGYGYTF.

This chain connects TRBV2 to TRBJ2-2, with TRBD1 matching over 8 bases. This CDR3 comprises 15 residues. Germline V gene lookup returns CDR1 SNHLY and CDR2 FYNNEI. Losses at the gene ends were 7 bases for V and 4 bases for J; bases not matched to a gene: 8. CDR3 amino acids: CASNSDRGGTGELFF. The CDR3 nucleotides read TGTGCCAGCAACAGTGACAGGGGAGGCACCGGGGAGCTGTTTTTT.

The gene calls are TRBV7-6 and TRBJ1-5; possible D gene TRBD1, 5 bases. Trimming shortened V by 1 base and J by 4 bases, and 14 bases separated the two germline ends. The CDR3 has 16 amino acids. CDR1 and CDR2 from the germline V gene are SGHVS and FNYEAQ. CDR3 in DNA: TGTGCCAGCAGCTTAGGACCCTCGGGGGGGAATCAGCCCCAGCATTTT. Translated, it gives CASSLGPSGGNQPQHF.

The rearrangement uses TRBV2 and TRBJ2-1; 7 positions match TRBD2. Per germline, CDR1 SNHLY and CDR2 FYNNEI. This CDR3 comprises 17 residues. J was trimmed by 4 bases and V by 0 bases; bases with no gene match: 9. The CDR3 DNA reads TGTGCCAGCAGTGAAGCGCGGATGGGGGGAGGGTACAATGAGCAGTTCTTC. Translated, it gives CASSEARMGGGYNEQFF.

This clone was recorded a few times. The chain carries TRBV7-9 and TRBJ1-5, with D unclear. The CDR3 extends over 12 amino acids. Germline V gene sequence: CDR1 SEHNR, CDR2 FQNEAQ (reference sequence). Trimming took off 5 bases at V and 9 bases at J, with 11 bases between the two ends. CDR3 residues: CASSPSLTPQHF. The CDR3 DNA follows: TGTGCCAGCAGCCCAAGCCTCACGCCCCAGCATTTT. Complete variable domain (other parts from reference TRBV7-9 and TRBJ1-5): DTGVSQNPRHKITKRGQNVTFRCDPISEHNRLYWYRQTLGQGPEFLTYFQNEAQLEKSRLLSDRFSAERPKGSFSTLEIQRTEQGDSAMYLCASSPSLTPQHFGDGTRLSIL.

The chain couples TRBV7-8 to TRBJ1-2, with D possibly TRBD1 on 5 matching bases. The V and J ends lost 3 bases and 5 bases respectively, with 10 bases between them. Germline CDR1 SGHVS, CDR2 FQNEAQ. This CDR3 is 13 amino acids long. Written as DNA, the CDR3 is TGTGCCAGCAGCTTTGGGACTCGATATGGCTACACCTTC. Its protein product is CASSFGTRYGYTF.

This chain connects TRBV4-1 to TRBJ2-5; D uncertain. Germline V gene lookup returns CDR1 MGHRA and CDR2 YSYEKL. The V end was cut by 4 bases, the J end by 1 base, with 7 bases between. This CDR3 has 13 amino acids. The CDR3 region is CASSPWLQETQYF. Here the CDR3 DNA reads TGCGCCAGCAGCCCGTGGCTCCAAGAGACCCAGTACTTC.

The rearrangement joins TRBV7-8 to TRBJ2-2; 7 bases map to TRBD1. This CDR3 is 12 amino acids long. The J segment lost 6 bases and the V segment lost 6 bases, leaving 1 base of the junction unmatched. Germline CDR1 and CDR2: SGHVS and FQNEAQ. CDR3 in amino acids: CASSQGAGELFF. CDR3 nucleotides: TGTGCCAGCAGTCAGGGGGCCGGGGAGCTGTTTTTT.

The V gene is TRBV6-5, the J gene TRBJ2-1, with a weak D call TRBD2 (8 bases). Germline CDR1 MNHEY, CDR2 SVGAGI. CDR3 length: 16 residues. V was clipped by 4 bases and J by 4 bases, with 17 bases between them. The CDR3 protein is CASSSPGRGQYNEQFF. The CDR3 DNA follows: TGTGCCAGCAGTTCCCCCGGGAGGGGGCAGTACAATGAGCAGTTCTTC.

The V call is TRBV5-8, the J call TRBJ1-1; D unclear. Germline V CDR1 and CDR2: SGHTS, YDEGEE. V was shortened by 1 base and J by 0 bases, with 10 bases between the two germline ends. This CDR3 spans 15 amino acids. The DNA for the CDR3 is TGTGCCAGCAGCTTGCGGGATCCCCTGAACACTGAAGCTTTCTTT. Its translation: CASSLRDPLNTEAFF.

This clone came up once. The chain joins TRBV27 to TRBJ1-2; the D is unclear. The CDR3 loop spans 17 amino acids. Germline CDR1 MNHEY, CDR2 SMNVEV (reference sequence). The V end lost 2 bases, the J end lost 5 bases, and 21 bases lay between the germline ends. The CDR3 reads CASSLSIGGGNVYGYTF. The CDR3 DNA follows: TGTGCCAGCAGTTTAAGTATCGGAGGAGGGAACGTATATGGCTACACCTTC.

The CDR3 DNA follows: TGTGCCAGCACCAGAGCGGGCGGGGTGGAAAGAGAGACCCAGTACTTC. This gives the protein CASTRAGGVERETQYF. The rearrangement joins TRBV5-6 to TRBJ2-5; perhaps TRBD2 as D (6 bases). This CDR3 region has 16 residues. From germline, CDR1 is SGHDT and CDR2 YYEEEE. Trimming removed 6 bases at V and 4 bases at J, with 22 bases between.

V and J are TRBV18 and TRBJ1-3, with D possibly TRBD1 on 6 matching bases. Germline V CDR1 and CDR2: KGHSH, LQKENI. This CDR3 spans 16 amino acids. V gave up 1 base and J gave up 2 bases, with 12 bases separating them. CDR3: CASSPRRGSAGNTIYF. CDR3 bases: TGTGCCAGCTCACCACGCAGGGGATCCGCTGGAAACACCATATATTTT.

This clone showed up just a few times. This chain uses TRBV4-1 with TRBJ2-7, with a possible D match to TRBD1 (5 bases). Germline V lookup: CDR1 MGHRA, CDR2 YSYEKL. V lost 1 base and J 7 bases, leaving 11 bases between the germline ends. This CDR3 contains 13 residues. The CDR3 region has the DNA TGCGCCAGCAGCCAAGTTAGGGGATCTGAGCAGTACTTC. Protein sequence: CASSQVRGSEQYF.

This chain uses TRBV10-3 with TRBJ1-1; D gene uncertain. V lost 0 bases to trimming and J lost 5 bases, with 13 bases between them. Germline assignment: CDR1 ENHRY and CDR2 SYGVKD. There are 15 residues in the CDR3. The CDR3 region is CAISESSAGGTEAFF. The CDR3 DNA follows: TGTGCCATCAGTGAGTCGAGCGCTGGAGGGACTGAAGCTTTCTTT.

The V gene is TRBV5-6, the J gene TRBJ2-7; maybe TRBD2 (5 bases). V dropped 4 bases and J dropped 3 bases, with 14 bases sitting between them. This CDR3 has 14 residues. Per the germline V gene, CDR1 is SGHDT and CDR2 is YYEEEE. This CDR3 is CASSRRDGFYEQYF. The CDR3 region has the DNA TGTGCCAGCAGCCGCCGGGATGGGTTCTACGAGCAGTACTTC.

This clone was observed a single time. The rearrangement uses TRBV7-9 and TRBJ1-2, with D maybe TRBD1 (6 bases). The CDR3 length is 12 residues. The germline V gene has CDR1 SEHNR and CDR2 FQNEAQ (reference sequence). V was cut by 3 bases and J by 6 bases, with 8 bases left in between. CDR3 coding DNA: TGTGCCAGCAGCTTGGGGGCCGATGGCTACACCTTC. Amino acid sequence: CASSLGADGYTF. The complete variable domain, with remaining parts taken from reference TRBV7-9 and TRBJ1-2, reads DTGVSQNPRHKITKRGQNVTFRCDPISEHNRLYWYRQTLGQGPEFLTYFQNEAQLEKSRLLSDRFSAERPKGSFSTLEIQRTEQGDSAMYLCASSLGADGYTFGSGTRLTVV.